These 29 T cell receptor beta chains originate from one sample sequenced in a study of CD8+ T cells in alopecia areata (dated 2018 in TCRdb). Cells from pooled mouse cutaneous lymph nodes were stained for CD4, CD8alpha, NKG2D, NKG2ACE and other markers and then sorted on a BD Influx. The library was made by the immunoSEQ multiplex PCR assay. For TCR sequencing, RNA was extracted from every sample and reverse transcribed into cDNA to serve as template. Here the immuneACCESS table is served through TCRdb, limited to in-frame sequences with V and J called. Missing clones are a known gap in these copies; in checked studies unresolved V genes cover under half, and the rest lacks a known reason. The sample counts around 290,000 clones, each observed more than once. The leading ten clones occupy less than 1.5% of the sample. The specimen sequenced was CD4+ T cells sorted from a lymph node. The receptors originated from a C3H/HeJ mouse with alopecia areata. Members of this strain share the MHC haplotype H2-k.

Regarding this clone: The genes are named according to mouse. The CDR3 is cut off 4 residues early in the read; its end comes from the germline J gene. V is TRBV5 and J is TRBJ2-2; TRBD1 might be the D (6 bases). The CDR3 consists of 14 residues. Germline lookup yields CDR1 LGHNA and CDR2 YNLKQL (reference sequence). The CDR3 bases that were read are TGTGCCAGCAGCCCAGAGGGGGATGGCGGG. It yields the protein CASSPEGDGG. The full CDR3 reads CASSPEGDGGQLYF.

This clone was found a few times. Gene names are the mouse ones. From the germline J gene comes the end of the CDR3, since the read stops 4 residues before it. This chain uses TRBV31 with TRBJ2-1; 11 bases line up with TRBD2. This CDR3 is built from 15 residues. In germline, CDR1 is GKSSPN, CDR2 SITVG. CDR3 bases read: TGTGCCTGGAGGCGACTGGGGGGGGTAGGGGCT. It encodes CAWRRLGGVGA. The whole CDR3 region reads CAWRRLGGVGAEQFF.

This clone came up a few times. The gene names given are mouse names. Sequencing ends 4 residues short of the CDR3 end; the germline J gene provides the rest. Other DNA sequences of this sample code for an identical CDR3. This chain uses TRBV1 with TRBJ2-2; 10 bases are shared with TRBD2. The CDR3 sequence is 16 residues long. Germline V gene sequence: CDR1 NSQYPW, CDR2 LRSPGD (reference sequence). Trimming at V came to 4 bases and at J to 0 bases, leaving 2 bases not matched to a gene. CDR3: CTCSGTGGANTGQLYF. CDR3 DNA, as far as it was read: TGCACCTGCAGTGGAACTGGGGGGGCAAACACCGGG.

Note on this clone: Gene names refer to mouse genes. The CDR3 end lies 4 residues beyond the end of the read and is filled in from the germline J gene. Other DNA sequences in this sample translate to the same CDR3. The chain links TRBV13-1 to TRBJ2-1, with TRBD1 matching over 8 bases. Germline V gives CDR1 NSHNY, CDR2 SYGAGN. Trimming took 0 bases from V and 1 from J; bases not matched to a gene: 3. The CDR3 consists of 16 residues. CDR3 bases read: TGTGCCAGCAGTGATGCCGGGGACAGGAACTATGCT. This translates into CASSDAGDRNYA. The entire CDR3 protein reads CASSDAGDRNYAEQFF.

Comment on this clone: The genes are named according to mouse. Read coverage stops 4 residues before the CDR3 terminus; the germline J gene supplies the remainder. The chain has TRBV1 and TRBJ2-5, with D possibly TRBD2 on 6 matching bases. The germline CDR1 and CDR2 sequences are NSQYPW and LRSPGD (reference sequence). There are 13 residues in the CDR3. Partial CDR3 DNA: TGCACCTGCAGTGCCTGGGGCCGGGAC. It encodes CTCSAWGRD. The complete CDR3 sequence is CTCSAWGRDTQYF.

This clone was detected a few times. Being one base from a much bigger clone, this may be a read error. Gene names refer to mouse genes. The CDR3 extends 4 residues past the end of the read, so its final part is completed from the germline J gene. Other DNA variants within this sample encode the same CDR3. The chain combines TRBV19 with TRBJ1-2, with D perhaps TRBD1 (6 bases). Looked up from germline, CDR1 is FNHDT and CDR2 is SITEND (reference sequence). Between the trimmed V and J ends, which lost 4 bases and 0 bases, there was a span of 10 bases. There are 14 residues in the CDR3. The DNA read from the CDR3 is TGTGCCAGCAGTCGGGACAATGCAAACTCC. Amino acid sequence: CASSRDNANS. The whole CDR3 protein reads CASSRDNANSDYTF.

Details on this clone: The genes are named according to mouse. The CDR3 goes on 4 residues after the read ends, and that part is filled in from the germline J gene. This rearrangement joins TRBV13-2 to TRBJ2-3, with 8 bases fitting TRBD2. There are 15 residues in the CDR3. With 0 bases clipped from V and 1 base from J, the junction kept 1 base outside the gene matches. Looked up from germline, CDR1 is NNHNN and CDR2 is SYGAGS (reference sequence). CDR3 bases read: TGTGCCAGCGGTGATGGGGGGGGCCGTGCAGAA. Amino acids: CASGDGGGRAE. The full CDR3 is CASGDGGGRAETLYF.

This clone was seen more than once but under ten times. Germline and genes: mouse. Read coverage stops 4 residues before the CDR3 terminus; the germline J gene supplies the remainder. Other DNA sequences within the sample encode an identical CDR3. The chain links TRBV5 to TRBJ2-2; the D is unclear. The CDR3 consists of 13 residues. V lost 1 base, J lost 2 bases, and 2 bases lay in between. Germline V gives CDR1 LGHNA, CDR2 YNLKQL (reference sequence). The CDR3 here is CASSQGNTGQLYF. The CDR3 bases that were read are TGTGCCAGCAGCCAAGGGAACACCGGG.

The sample holds a few counts of this clone. Mouse names are used for the genes. The CDR3 sequence: CASSRPGTVYEQYF. The DNA read from the CDR3 is TGTGCCAGCAGCCGTCCCGGGACAGTCTAT. The chain has TRBV14 and TRBJ2-7, with 7 nucleotides matching TRBD1. The read comes to an end 4 residues before the CDR3 does, leaving the germline J gene to fill in the end. Trimming cost V 5 bases and J 3 bases; bases outside gene matches: 8. CDR1 and CDR2 from the germline V gene are SGHDT and FRDEAV. The CDR3 runs to 14 residues.

A note on this clone: Gene names denote mouse genes. The DNA ends 4 residues before the CDR3 does, and the rest of the CDR3 is filled in from the germline J gene. V and J are TRBV1 and TRBJ2-3, with 10 nucleotides matching TRBD2. J lost 1 base, V lost 3 bases, and 7 bases had no gene match. This CDR3 spans 17 amino acids. Germline assignment: CDR1 NSQYPW and CDR2 LRSPGD (reference sequence). CDR3 bases read: TGCACCTGCAGTGCGGAACTCTGGGGGGGCGGTGCAGAA. Translating it yields CTCSAELWGGGAE. The entire CDR3 protein is CTCSAELWGGGAETLYF.

In this sample, this clone turned up many times. The germline and genes are mouse ones. The observed sequence ends 4 residues before the CDR3 terminus, with the missing tail filled in from the germline J gene. Other DNA sequences within the sample encode an identical CDR3. The rearrangement joins TRBV13-1 to TRBJ2-3; 7 bases map to TRBD2. With V trimmed by 0 bases and J by 0 bases, 1 base remained unmatched. The CDR3 totals 15 residues. CDR1 is NSHNY and CDR2 is SYGAGN in the germline V gene. This chain's CDR3 is CASSDAWGSAETLYF. The DNA read from the CDR3 is TGTGCCAGCAGTGATGCCTGGGGGAGTGCAGAA.

This clone appeared a few times. The germline and genes are mouse ones. The read stops 4 residues short of the end of the CDR3; the missing end is completed from the germline J gene. This chain links TRBV19 with TRBJ2-5; 8 bases fit TRBD2. The CDR3 length is 16 residues. The trim removed 2 bases at V and 0 bases at J, leaving 5 bases unmatched. Germline CDR1 is FNHDT and CDR2 is SITEND (reference sequence). CDR3: CASSIQTGGNQDTQYF. The part of the CDR3 DNA that was read is TGTGCCAGCAGTATTCAAACTGGGGGTAACCAAGAC.

This clone was counted many times. Mouse gene names apply. Read data end 4 residues before the CDR3 end; the end is taken from the germline J gene. Additional DNA sequences in this sample encode the identical CDR3. The V call is TRBV19, the J call TRBJ2-5; no clear D. V lost 0 bases to trimming and J lost 0 bases, with 2 bases between them. The CDR3 has 13 residues. Germline values: CDR1 FNHDT, CDR2 SITEND (reference sequence). CDR3 sequence: CASSIGNQDTQYF. Incomplete CDR3 DNA: TGTGCCAGCAGTATAGGGAACCAAGAC.

About this clone itself: Gene names and germline refer to mouse. The read halts 4 residues ahead of the CDR3 end, with the missing end drawn from the germline J gene. The same CDR3 can be traced to other DNA sequences in this sample. This sequence joins TRBV13-1 and TRBJ2-1; 8 bases fit TRBD2. V shed 3 bases and J 3 bases; nucleotides not matched to a gene: 2. Germline assignment: CDR1 NSHNY and CDR2 SYGAGN. CDR3 length equals 14 residues. CDR3 in amino acids: CASSVDWGYAEQFF. CDR3 DNA, as far as it was read: TGTGCCAGCAGTGTAGACTGGGGCTATGCT.

Details on this clone: Germline and genes: mouse. Coverage ceases 4 residues before the CDR3 finishes, and the germline J gene fills in the end. V gene TRBV13-1 combines with J gene TRBJ2-3, with 7 bases lining up with TRBD2. Germline V gene lookup returns CDR1 NSHNY and CDR2 SYGAGN. The CDR3 totals 15 residues. With 3 bases clipped from V and 0 bases from J, the junction kept 4 bases outside the gene matches. CDR3 loop: CASSARLGSAETLYF. The sequenced part of the CDR3 DNA is TGTGCCAGCAGTGCGCGACTGGGTAGTGCAGAA.

In regard to this clone: Germline and genes here are mouse. The read is 4 residues too short to cover the CDR3 end, so that end is filled in from the germline J gene. The rearrangement joins TRBV19 to TRBJ2-2; tentatively, D is TRBD1 (5 bases). The CDR3 sequence is 14 residues long. Trimming took 5 bases from V and 1 from J, leaving 9 bases between them. Germline assignment: CDR1 FNHDT and CDR2 SITEND (reference sequence). CDR3 bases read: TGTGCCAGCAGGCCTGACAGAAACACCGGG. Protein: CASRPDRNTG. The full-length CDR3 reads as CASRPDRNTGQLYF. Based on the CDR3 plus reference TRBV19 and TRBJ2-2, the full variable domain is GGIITQTPKFLIGQEGQKLTLKCQQNFNHDTMYWYRQDSGKGLRLIYYSITENDLQKGDLSEGYDASREKKSSFSLTVTSAQKNEMAVFLCASRPDRNTGQLYFGEGSKLTVL.

In this sample, this clone turned up a few times. Genes here carry mouse names. The read terminates 4 residues ahead of where the CDR3 ends, so the germline J gene completes it. This chain links TRBV14 with TRBJ2-1; TRBD1 aligns across 9 bases. V trimming: 4 bases; J trimming: 4 bases; junction bases outside the gene matches: 6. This CDR3 contains 15 residues. Germline loops: CDR1 SGHDT, CDR2 FRDEAV. The CDR3 sequence: CASSPPGQGYAEQFF. The sequenced part of the CDR3 DNA is TGTGCCAGCAGTCCCCCGGGACAGGGATATGCT.

Comments on this clone: The gene symbols are mouse symbols. The read stops 4 residues short of the end of the CDR3; the missing end is completed from the germline J gene. Distinct nucleotide sequences in the sample also encode this CDR3. The chain carries TRBV19 and TRBJ2-7; D may be TRBD1 (6 bases). CDR3 size: 15 residues. Germline-derived CDR1 and CDR2 are FNHDT and SITEND (reference sequence). V was trimmed by 1 base and J by 0 bases, leaving 11 bases between them. The CDR3 protein is CASSIRRGSSYEQYF. The covered CDR3 bases are TGTGCCAGCAGTATAAGGAGGGGGAGCTCCTAT.

This clone was recorded many times. The gene names here belong to mouse. The CDR3 goes on 4 residues after the read ends, and that part is filled in from the germline J gene. The V and J genes are TRBV14 and TRBJ1-2, with D tentatively TRBD1 (6 bases). Germline loops: CDR1 SGHDT, CDR2 FRDEAV. The V end was cut by 0 bases, the J end by 0 bases, with 9 bases between. The CDR3 is made up of 15 amino acids. The DNA read from the CDR3 is TGTGCCAGCAGTTTCTACGGGACAACAAACTCC. It encodes CASSFYGTTNS. The full CDR3 protein is CASSFYGTTNSDYTF.

Concerning this clone itself: Gene names are mouse gene names. With the read ending 4 residues before the CDR3 end, the germline J gene is used to fill in that end. The chain couples TRBV19 to TRBJ2-1, with TRBD2 matching over 12 bases. V lost 6 bases and J lost 5; bases outside the gene matches: 6. Looked up from germline, CDR1 is FNHDT and CDR2 is SITEND (reference sequence). The CDR3 is made up of 15 amino acids. The CDR3 bases that were read are TGTGCCAGCAAAGGACTGGGGGGGATTGATGCT. Its translation: CASKGLGGIDA. The entire CDR3 sequence reads CASKGLGGIDAEQFF.

Only a few counts were recorded for this clone. The listed genes are named as in mouse. The CDR3 spells CASSDSGQYEQYF. The sequenced CDR3 bases are TGTGCCAGCAGTGATAGCGGACAGTAT. The V call is TRBV13-1, the J call TRBJ2-7; possible D gene TRBD1, 6 bases. The read ends 4 residues early relative to the CDR3; the germline J gene fills the gap. This CDR3 comprises 13 residues. From germline, CDR1 is NSHNY and CDR2 SYGAGN.

This clone was seen a few times. Mouse gene names and germline throughout. The read is 4 residues too short to cover the CDR3 end, so that end is filled in from the germline J gene. The rearrangement uses TRBV1 and TRBJ2-1; possibly TRBD2 for D (7 bases). The germline CDR1 and CDR2 sequences are NSQYPW and LRSPGD (reference sequence). The CDR3 runs to 15 residues. CDR3 DNA (partial): TGCACCTGCAGTGCAGATAGGGGGGGTAAGGCT. This codes for CTCSADRGGKA. The whole CDR3 sequence reads CTCSADRGGKAEQFF.

On this clone: Germline and genes here are mouse. The read gets to within 4 residues of the CDR3 end, and the germline J gene fills in the rest. This chain uses TRBV13-3 with TRBJ2-7, with D maybe TRBD2 (7 bases). CDR3 size: 15 residues. The germline gives CDR1 NNHDY, CDR2 SYVADS. Trimming removed 2 bases from V and 0 bases from J, with 12 bases in between. CDR3 loop: CASSERGGSSYEQYF. Partial CDR3 DNA: TGTGCCAGCAGTGAAAGGGGGGGGAGCTCCTAT.

The table lists this clone with a few counts. Gene names denote mouse genes. The read ends 4 residues early relative to the CDR3; the germline J gene fills the gap. V gene TRBV13-1 combines with J gene TRBJ1-2; D uncertain. V was trimmed by 5 bases and J by 1 base, leaving 9 bases between them. The length of the CDR3 is 13 residues. The germline CDR1 and CDR2 sequences are NSHNY and SYGAGN. The sequenced CDR3 bases are TGTGCCAGCAGAAATTCAGGAAACTCC. Its translation is CASRNSGNS. The whole CDR3 protein reads CASRNSGNSDYTF.

This clone showed up just a few times. The gene names here belong to mouse. The read ends 4 residues early relative to the CDR3; the germline J gene fills the gap. The chain joins TRBV5 to TRBJ2-7, with 11 bases aligning to TRBD1. Germline CDR1 reads LGHNA; CDR2 reads YNLKQL (reference sequence). The CDR3 extends over 15 amino acids. This CDR3 is CASSFPGTGGYEQYF. The sequenced CDR3 bases are TGTGCCAGCAGCTTCCCCGGGACAGGGGGATAT.

Points on this clone: Germline and genes here are mouse. The observed sequence ends 4 residues before the CDR3 terminus, with the missing tail filled in from the germline J gene. Distinct nucleotide sequences in the sample also encode this CDR3. This rearrangement joins TRBV1 to TRBJ2-3, with D possibly TRBD2 on 5 matching bases. Trimming stripped 0 bases from V and 0 bases from J, with 7 bases between. The germline V gene has CDR1 NSQYPW and CDR2 LRSPGD (reference sequence). The CDR3 is made up of 15 amino acids. The covered CDR3 bases are TGCACCTGCAGTGCAGATCCTGGGAGTGCAGAA. It is translated as CTCSADPGSAE. The complete CDR3 reads CTCSADPGSAETLYF. The full variable domain, with the rest looked up from reference TRBV1 and TRBJ2-3, is VTLLEQNPRWRLVPRGQAVNLRCILKNSQYPWMSWYQQDLQKQLQWLFTLRSPGDKEVKSLPGADYLATRVTDTELRLQVANMSQGRTLYCTCSADPGSAETLYFGSGTRLTVL.

A remark on this clone: A single base separates this from a much larger clone, so it may be a read error. These gene names are mouse names. Other nucleotide sequences in the sample specify the same CDR3. The part of the CDR3 DNA that was read is TGCACCTGCAGTGCAGATCGTGGGGGGCAAGAC. Its translation is CTCSADRGGQD. The entire CDR3 sequence reads CTCSADRGGQDTQYF. The chain links TRBV1 to TRBJ2-5, with 7 positions matching TRBD2. The observed sequence ends 4 residues before the CDR3 terminus, with the missing tail filled in from the germline J gene. The germline V gene encodes CDR1 NSQYPW and CDR2 LRSPGD (reference sequence). The CDR3 runs to 15 residues. Trimming took 0 bases from V and 3 from J; bases not matched to a gene: 3.

For this clone: Mouse names are used for the genes. The CDR3 end lies 4 residues beyond the end of the read and is filled in from the germline J gene. This specimen includes other DNA sequences encoding the same CDR3. The chain is built from TRBV5 and TRBJ1-1; 7 bases agree with TRBD1. The length of the CDR3 is 14 residues. V was clipped by 4 bases and J by 0 bases; unmatched bases: 2. In germline, CDR1 is LGHNA, CDR2 YNLKQL (reference sequence). Partial CDR3 DNA: TGTGCCAGCAGCCCTACAGGGGCAAACACA. Its protein is CASSPTGANT. The whole CDR3 region reads CASSPTGANTEVFF.

Concerning this clone: Mouse gene names and germline throughout. The read comes to an end 4 residues before the CDR3 does, leaving the germline J gene to fill in the end. The chain combines TRBV3 with TRBJ1-2; weak D call: TRBD1 (6 bases). CDR1 is SNHLY, CDR2 FYNGKV, per germline (reference sequence). The CDR3 length is 15 residues. V lost 3 bases, J lost 0 bases, and 11 bases lay in between. CDR3 sequence: CASSFRDTANSDYTF. The sequenced part of the CDR3 DNA is TGTGCCAGCAGCTTCCGGGACACTGCAAACTCC. Looking up the rest from reference TRBV3 and TRBJ1-2 gives the full variable domain: GPKVLQIPSHQIIDMGQMVTLNCDPVSNHLYFYWYKQILGQQMEFLVNFYNGKVMEKSKLFKDQFSVERPDGSYFTLKIQPTALEDSAVYFCASSFRDTANSDYTFGSGTRLLVI.